The 17 T cell receptor beta chains below were found in one sample sequenced in a study of T cell repertoires in cytomegalovirus infection (dated by TCRdb to about 2019). The treatment or condition label on this specimen signifies: in vitro stimulation with specific CMV peptide epitopes to enrich CMV-specific T cells. TCRdb shows the sequencer as Illumina HiSeq 1500. TCRdb itself trimmed the public reads at Q25 with fastp, ran MiXCR and retained productive beta chains. Rows with a matching CDR3 protein are joined into one entry that keeps the most common DNA and genes. The table for this sample lists nearly 700,000 distinct CDR3 sequences; around 32% of them were counted only once. Of the sample, about 20% falls within the top ten clones. No antigen is known for these receptors. The source was cultured PBMCs, collected from culture after CMV antigen stimulation. These receptors were taken from a human donor in good health (CMV status not recorded). Some clones in this sample may be carry-over from other donors' samples.

In DNA, the CDR3 is TGTGCCAGTAGTCAGGGTAAGGGGGATACGCAGTATTTT. Protein sequence: CASSQGKGDTQYF. J is TRBJ2-3 and V is TRBV19; the D gene is possibly TRBD1 (5 bases). V was shortened by 5 bases and J by 6 bases, with 12 bases between the two germline ends. The CDR3 spans 13 residues. Germline CDR1 is LNHDA and CDR2 is SQIVND (reference sequence).

The chain carries TRBV15 and TRBJ2-1; the D is unclear. The V and J ends lost 0 bases and 0 bases respectively, with 9 bases between them. This CDR3 region has 16 residues. Germline V gene lookup returns CDR1 LNHNV and CDR2 YYDKDF (reference sequence). CDR3 residues: CATSRDYDPSYNEQFF. The CDR3, as DNA: TGTGCCACCAGCAGAGATTACGATCCCTCCTACAATGAGCAGTTCTTC.

There are many counts of this clonotype. The chain carries TRBV7-9 and TRBJ2-1, with D tentatively TRBD2 (5 bases). Per germline, CDR1 SEHNR and CDR2 FQNEAQ (reference sequence). The V and J ends lost 5 bases and 1 base respectively, with 9 bases between them. The CDR3 consists of 14 residues. CDR3 DNA: TGTGCCAGCAGCGGCGGGTGGTCCTACAATGAGCAGTTCTTC. Amino acid sequence: CASSGGWSYNEQFF.

The chain has TRBV28 and TRBJ2-6; 11 nucleotides line up with TRBD1. After removal of 10 bases from V and 4 bases from J, the junction contained 9 bases not matched to a gene. CDR1 and CDR2 from the germline V gene are MDHEN and SYDVKM. The CDR3 runs 16 residues. CDR3 in amino acids: CATRDRGASGANVLTF. The CDR3 DNA follows: TGTGCCACCCGGGACAGGGGGGCATCAGGGGCCAACGTCCTGACTTTC.

This clonotype was counted a single time. V and J are TRBV5-4 and TRBJ1-2; tentatively, D is TRBD1 (6 bases). V was trimmed by 2 bases and J by 2 bases, leaving 10 bases between them. CDR1 and CDR2 from the germline V gene are SGHNT and YYREEE (reference sequence). This CDR3 contains 14 residues. The DNA for the CDR3 is TGTGCCAGCAGCTTCCCTACAGGGAACTATGGCTACACCTTC. Its translation: CASSFPTGNYGYTF. The full variable domain, rest sourced from reference TRBV5-4 and TRBJ1-2, is ETGVTQSPTHLIKTRGQQVTLRCSSQSGHNTVSWYQQALGQGPQFIFQYYREEENGRGNFPPRFSGLQFPNYSSELNVNALELDDSALYLCASSFPTGNYGYTFGSGTRLTVV.

This clonotype was seen more than once but under ten times. V gene TRBV6-2 or TRBV6-3 combines with J gene TRBJ2-1, with 13 positions matching TRBD2. Per the germline V gene, CDR1 is MNHEY and CDR2 is SVGEGT. CDR3 length: 13 amino acids. This CDR3 reads CGSGLAGVNEQFF. DNA of the CDR3: TGTGGCTCCGGACTAGCGGGAGTGAATGAGCAGTTCTTC.

The chain recombines TRBV28 with TRBJ1-6; D uncertain. Per the germline V gene, CDR1 is MDHEN and CDR2 is SYDVKM. The V end was cut by 6 bases, the J end by 4 bases, with 13 bases between. This CDR3 is built from 15 residues. The CDR3 nucleotides are TGTGCCAGCAGGGCCCCCCAGGTGTATAATTCACCCCTCCACTTT. It yields the protein CASRAPQVYNSPLHF.

The chain employs TRBV7-2 and TRBJ1-2; 7 bases fit TRBD1. The CDR3 extends over 14 amino acids. V shed 1 base and J 5 bases; nucleotides not matched to a gene: 4. The germline V gene encodes CDR1 SGHTA and CDR2 FQGNSA. CDR3 nucleotide sequence: TGTGCCAGCAGCTTAGATTACAGGGGATATGGCTACACCTTC. Encoded protein: CASSLDYRGYGYTF.

Only a few counts were recorded for this clonotype. The gene calls are TRBV2 and TRBJ1-4, with D maybe TRBD1 (5 bases). Germline CDR1 and CDR2: SNHLY and FYNNEI. This CDR3 contains 15 residues. Trimming took 1 base from V and 7 from J, leaving 13 bases between them. As DNA, the CDR3 is TGTGCCAGCAGTGAAGTCGAGGGGCAAGGTGAAAAACTGTTTTTT. The encoded protein is CASSEVEGQGEKLFF.

The chain couples TRBV5-1 to TRBJ2-1; the match to TRBD2 covers 10 bases. CDR3 size: 16 residues. V shed 0 bases and J 7 bases; nucleotides not matched to a gene: 7. Germline V CDR1 and CDR2: SGHRS, YFSETQ. CDR3 residues: CASSLAPSGGGNEQFF. In DNA, the CDR3 is TGCGCCAGCAGCTTGGCTCCTAGCGGGGGTGGGAATGAGCAGTTCTTC.

Only a few counts were recorded for this clonotype. The rearrangement links TRBV6-2 or TRBV6-3 to TRBJ1-1; no definite D call. Trimming stripped 8 bases from V and 5 bases from J, with 15 bases between. This CDR3 has 13 amino acids. CDR1 MNHEY and CDR2 SVGEGT come from the germline V gene. CDR3 protein: CASFPSVGTEAFF. The CDR3 bases are TGTGCCAGCTTCCCGAGCGTTGGGACTGAAGCTTTCTTT.

The chain uses TRBV12-3 or TRBV12-4 and TRBJ1-5; no clear D gene. The CDR3 is 13 amino acids. V gave up 3 bases and J gave up 6 bases, with 9 bases separating them. For the CDR3, the DNA is TGTGCCAGCAGTTTTAGGGTAGGTCAGCCCCAGCATTTT. Residues: CASSFRVGQPQHF.

DNA of the CDR3: TGTGCCACCAGCAGAGATATTGGGACAGGTGTAAAAGAGACCCAGTACTTC. Translated: CATSRDIGTGVKETQYF. The chain is built from TRBV15 and TRBJ2-5; 8 bases match TRBD1. CDR1 and CDR2 from the germline V gene are LNHNV and YYDKDF (reference sequence). V shed 0 bases and J 3 bases; nucleotides not matched to a gene: 9. The CDR3 runs 17 residues.

This chain uses TRBV27 with TRBJ2-2, with 8 positions matching TRBD1. The germline gives CDR1 MNHEY, CDR2 SMNVEV (reference sequence). With 4 bases clipped from V and 0 bases from J, the junction kept 13 bases outside the gene matches. The CDR3 loop spans 19 amino acids. The CDR3 sequence: CASSSLVPTDRANTGELFF. The CDR3 DNA reads as TGTGCCAGCAGTTCCCTCGTACCCACGGACAGGGCGAACACCGGGGAGCTGTTTTTT.

V usage is TRBV27 and J usage is TRBJ2-1; 11 bases match TRBD1. The CDR3 covers 18 residues. V shed 3 bases, J shed 10 bases, and the junction held 17 bases outside the gene matches. Germline V gene sequence: CDR1 MNHEY, CDR2 SMNVEV (reference sequence). The CDR3 sequence: CASSFRGGTGGVYGEQFF. The CDR3 nucleotides read TGTGCCAGCAGTTTTCGGGGCGGGACAGGGGGGGTGTATGGGGAGCAGTTCTTC.

The chain recombines TRBV7-6 with TRBJ2-7; possibly TRBD1 for D (6 bases). The CDR3 is 13 residues long. Germline V gene lookup returns CDR1 SGHVS and CDR2 FNYEAQ. V lost 5 bases to trimming and J lost 5 bases, with 13 bases between them. In nucleotides, the CDR3 is TGTGCCAGCAGCCAAACAGGGTTCGACGAGCAGTACTTC. Amino acids: CASSQTGFDEQYF.

V usage is TRBV29-1 and J usage is TRBJ2-7; tentatively, D is TRBD1 or TRBD2 (6 bases each). CDR1 and CDR2 (germline): SQVTM, ANQGSEA. V lost 4 bases and J lost 7, with 14 bases in between. The CDR3 has 12 amino acids. CDR3: CSVGGARDEQYF. The CDR3 coding sequence is TGCAGCGTTGGGGGGGCCCGTGATGAGCAGTACTTC.